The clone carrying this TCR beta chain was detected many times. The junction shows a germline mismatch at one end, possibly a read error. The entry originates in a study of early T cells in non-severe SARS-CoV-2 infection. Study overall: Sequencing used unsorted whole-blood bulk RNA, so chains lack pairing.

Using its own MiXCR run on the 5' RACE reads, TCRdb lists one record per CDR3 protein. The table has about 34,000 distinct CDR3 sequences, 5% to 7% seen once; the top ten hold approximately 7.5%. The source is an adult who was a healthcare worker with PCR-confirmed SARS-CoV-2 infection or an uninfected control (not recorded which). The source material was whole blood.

The CDR3 bases are TGCAGCGTGGGCCCGACGGACCAAGGGACCCAGTACTTC. Translation gives CSVGPTDQGTQYF. The V gene is TRBV29-1, the J gene TRBJ2-5; unclear D gene. This CDR3 has 13 amino acids. Germline assignment: CDR1 SQVTM and CDR2 ANQGSEA.